This T cell receptor beta chain comes out of a study of blood T cell repertoires in COVID-19. The CDR3 contains 14 residues. Per germline, CDR1 SGHAT and CDR2 FQNNGV. Trimming took off 2 bases at V and 3 bases at J, with 9 bases between the two ends. Profiled with immunoSEQ multiplex PCR; TCRdb holds only in-frame clones, not every one. The table shows 450,000 to 500,000 clones, with roughly nine tenths occurring only once. All recovered Cohort 3 donors got two negative PCRs, got clearance, or saw symptom resolution. The sequence derives from a woman younger than 30 who had recovered from COVID-19. The sample was PBMCs or T cells enriched from blood (not recorded which). V usage is TRBV11-2 and J usage is TRBJ2-3; possible D gene TRBD1, 6 bases. The CDR3 DNA follows: TGTGCCAGCAGCTTAAGGACAGAGACAGATACGCAGTATTTT. Protein: CASSLRTETDTQYF.